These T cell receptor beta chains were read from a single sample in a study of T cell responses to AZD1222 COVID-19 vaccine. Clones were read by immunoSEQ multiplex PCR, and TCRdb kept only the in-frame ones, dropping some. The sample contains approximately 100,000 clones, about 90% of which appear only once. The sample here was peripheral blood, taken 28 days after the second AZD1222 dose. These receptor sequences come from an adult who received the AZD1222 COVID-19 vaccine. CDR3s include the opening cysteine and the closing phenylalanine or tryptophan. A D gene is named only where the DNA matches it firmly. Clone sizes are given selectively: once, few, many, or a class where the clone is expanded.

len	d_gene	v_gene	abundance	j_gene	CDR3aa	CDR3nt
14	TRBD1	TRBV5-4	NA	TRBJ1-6	CASSFGQGLGPLHF	TGTGCCAGCAGCTTCGGACAGGGGTTAGGACCCCTCCACTTT
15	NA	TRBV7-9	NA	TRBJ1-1	CASTRKGGFDTEAFF	TGTGCCAGCACGCGCAAGGGGGGCTTTGACACTGAAGCTTTCTTT
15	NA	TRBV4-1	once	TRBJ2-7	CASSQEQGRAYEQYF	TGCGCCAGCAGCCAAGAACAGGGCCGGGCCTACGAGCAGTACTTC
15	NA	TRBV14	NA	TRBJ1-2	CASSQDIRGVGGYTF	TGTGCCAGCAGCCAAGATATCAGAGGGGTAGGCGGCTACACCTTC
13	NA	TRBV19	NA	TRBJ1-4	CASSILFGEKLFF	TGTGCCAGTAGTATACTGTTCGGTGAAAAACTGTTTTTT
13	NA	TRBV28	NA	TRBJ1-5	CASTLARDQPQHF	TGTGCCAGCACCCTTGCTCGGGATCAGCCCCAGCATTTT
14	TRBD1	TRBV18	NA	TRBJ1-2	CASSPGQSNYGYTF	TGTGCCAGCTCACCGGGACAGAGTAACTATGGCTACACCTTC
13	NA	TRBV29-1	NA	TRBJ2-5	CSVEAGTQETQYF	TGCAGCGTTGAAGCAGGGACGCAAGAGACCCAGTACTTC
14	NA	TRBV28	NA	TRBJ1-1	CASSLRQLNTEAFF	TGTGCCAGCAGTTTAAGGCAGCTGAACACTGAAGCTTTCTTT
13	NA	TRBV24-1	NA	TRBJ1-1	CATSEPGVSEAFF	TGTGCCACCAGTGAACCTGGGGTTTCAGAAGCTTTCTTT
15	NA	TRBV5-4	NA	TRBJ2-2	CASSLFLLGTGELFF	TGTGCCAGCAGCTTGTTCCTACTGGGGACCGGGGAGCTGTTTTTT
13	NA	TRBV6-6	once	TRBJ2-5	CASRRDLQETQYF	TGTGCCAGCAGAAGGGACTTACAAGAGACCCAGTACTTC
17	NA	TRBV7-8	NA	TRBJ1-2	CASSLPRRQSGDYGYTF	TGTGCCAGCAGCTTACCGCGCCGCCAATCCGGGGACTATGGCTACACCTTC
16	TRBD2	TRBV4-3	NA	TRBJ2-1	CASSQGPAGGPGEQFF	TGCGCCAGCAGCCAAGGCCCAGCGGGAGGGCCCGGTGAGCAGTTCTTC
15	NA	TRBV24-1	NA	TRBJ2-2	CATSRVGGNTGELFF	TGTGCCACCAGTCGCGTAGGGGGTAACACCGGGGAGCTGTTTTTT
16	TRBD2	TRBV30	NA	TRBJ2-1	CAWSPLPSGRSNEQFF	TGTGCCTGGAGTCCTCTCCCTAGCGGGAGGTCTAATGAGCAGTTCTTC
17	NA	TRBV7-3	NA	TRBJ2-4	CASSLIGGRQGKNIQYF	TGTGCCAGCAGCTTAATTGGTGGACGTCAGGGCAAAAACATTCAGTACTTC
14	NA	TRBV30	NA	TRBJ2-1	CACPGGAGVNEQFF	TGTGCCTGCCCAGGGGGGGCTGGGGTAAATGAGCAGTTCTTC
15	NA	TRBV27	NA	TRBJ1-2	CASRPGTSSNYGYTF	TGTGCCAGCAGGCCGGGGACTTCCTCTAACTATGGCTACACCTTC
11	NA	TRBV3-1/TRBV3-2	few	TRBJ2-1	CASSLYNEQFF	TGTGCCAGCAGCCTTTACAATGAGCAGTTCTTC
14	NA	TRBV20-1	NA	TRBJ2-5	CSASTHSLLETQYF	TGCAGTGCTAGTACCCACAGCCTTTTGGAGACCCAGTACTTC
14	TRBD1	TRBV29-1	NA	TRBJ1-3	CSVVTQGDGNTIYF	TGCAGCGTCGTGACACAGGGGGACGGAAACACCATATATTTT
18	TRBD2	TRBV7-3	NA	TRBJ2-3	CASSSYVVTSGRGDTQYF	TGTGCCAGCAGCTCCTACGTAGTGACTAGCGGGAGGGGAGATACGCAGTATTTT
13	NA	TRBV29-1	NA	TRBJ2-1	CSAHPGDPDEQFF	TGCAGCGCCCACCCTGGGGATCCCGACGAGCAGTTCTTC